The next 7 T cell receptor beta chains were all read from a single sample in a study of T cell changes during pregnancy in multiple sclerosis. Generated by immunoSEQ multiplex PCR, the TCRdb table keeps only in-frame clones and is missing some. The table lists tens of thousands of clones, approximately 92% of them singletons, with about 2.5% in the top ten. The specimen was peripheral blood, collected in the third trimester of pregnancy. These receptors were collected from a female donor in good health, enrolled as a control in a pregnancy study.

The rearrangement joins TRBV5-1 to TRBJ1-2, with D maybe TRBD1 (5 bases). CDR3 length: 14 amino acids. V dropped 0 bases and J dropped 4 bases, with 10 bases sitting between them. In germline, CDR1 is SGHRS, CDR2 YFSETQ. The CDR3 sequence is CASSLEAGPYGYTF. As DNA, the CDR3 is TGCGCCAGCAGCTTGGAGGCAGGGCCCTATGGCTACACCTTC. The complete variable domain, with remaining parts taken from reference TRBV5-1 and TRBJ1-2, reads KAGVTQTPRYLIKTRGQQVTLSCSPISGHRSVSWYQQTPGQGLQFLFEYFSETQRNKGNFPGRFSGRQFSNSRSEMNVSTLELGDSALYLCASSLEAGPYGYTFGSGTRLTVV.

V is TRBV27 and J is TRBJ2-2; 9 bases are shared with TRBD1. The CDR3 is made up of 17 amino acids. V trimming: 5 bases; J trimming: 1 base; junction bases outside the gene matches: 8. Germline V CDR1 and CDR2: MNHEY, SMNVEV (reference sequence). The CDR3 sequence is CASSTLPGQGNTGELFF. The CDR3 DNA follows: TGTGCCAGCAGTACCCTACCGGGACAGGGGAACACCGGGGAGCTGTTTTTT.

The CDR3 sequence is CASSFGDNYGYTF. The CDR3 DNA sequence: TGTGCCAGCAGCTTCGGGGATAACTATGGCTACACCTTC. The chain recombines TRBV5-4 with TRBJ1-2; no firm D call. Trimming removed 2 bases at V and 1 base at J, with 6 bases between. Germline loops: CDR1 SGHNT, CDR2 YYREEE (reference sequence). The CDR3 runs to 13 residues. The full variable domain, its missing parts supplied by reference TRBV5-4 and TRBJ1-2, is ETGVTQSPTHLIKTRGQQVTLRCSSQSGHNTVSWYQQALGQGPQFIFQYYREEENGRGNFPPRFSGLQFPNYSSELNVNALELDDSALYLCASSFGDNYGYTFGSGTRLTVV.

The chain joins TRBV7-9 to TRBJ2-5; D may be TRBD1 (6 bases). The CDR3 consists of 15 residues. CDR1 is SEHNR, CDR2 FQNEAQ, per germline (reference sequence). Trimming pared 2 bases from V and 4 bases from J, leaving 14 bases between. CDR3 coding DNA: TGTGCCAGCAGCTTATTGGGGGCGATGAGAGAGACCCAGTACTTC. Translation: CASSLLGAMRETQYF.

J is TRBJ1-2 and V is TRBV29-1; 8 bases line up with TRBD1. Unmatched junction bases numbered 7, after V lost 6 bases and J lost 1 base. Germline V gene data show CDR1 as SQVTM and CDR2 as ANQGSEA. The CDR3 length is 14 residues. CDR3 in DNA: TGCAGCGTAGGCGACAGGGGCAGTAACTATGGCTACACCTTC. It translates to CSVGDRGSNYGYTF.

This clone occurred once. This chain connects TRBV7-2 to TRBJ2-4, with D perhaps matching TRBD1 (6 bases). Germline V gene sequence: CDR1 SGHTA, CDR2 FQGNSA. The CDR3 covers 15 residues. Trimming pared 5 bases from V and 0 bases from J, leaving 11 bases between. The chain's CDR3 is CASSAHRVAKNIQYF. The CDR3 DNA follows: TGTGCCAGCAGCGCCCACAGGGTAGCCAAAAACATTCAGTACTTC.

The V gene is TRBV25-1, the J gene TRBJ2-3; 7 bases are shared with TRBD2. V trimming: 1 base; J trimming: 4 bases; junction bases outside the gene matches: 2. The germline V gene encodes CDR1 MGHDK and CDR2 SYGVNS. This CDR3 comprises 14 residues. The CDR3 nucleotides read TGTGCCAGCAGTGAATGGCTAGCGGCAGATACGCAGTATTTT. This translates into CASSEWLAADTQYF.